The clone carrying this T cell receptor (beta chain) has ten or more counts. One entry per CDR3 protein, called by TCRdb with MiXCR from the 5' RACE reads. Of about 240,000 distinct CDR3 sequences in the sample, 8% to 9.5% are singletons; the top ten hold 6.8%. This sample was included in a study of CD8 T cells in ankylosing spondylitis. Germline CDR1 is DFQATT and CDR2 is SNEGSKA (reference sequence). The V end was cut by 4 bases, the J end by 0 bases, with 9 bases between. The CDR3 consists of 13 residues. The clonotype originates from a male donor with ankylosing spondylitis or in good health (not recorded which). The chain uses TRBV20-1 and TRBJ1-1, with a tentative D call TRBD1 (6 bases). The sample taken for sequencing was blood, either unsorted or a sorted T cell fraction (not recorded which). CDR3 sequence reads: CSATGQMNTEAFF. CDR3 bases: TGCAGTGCTACGGGACAAATGAACACTGAAGCTTTCTTT.